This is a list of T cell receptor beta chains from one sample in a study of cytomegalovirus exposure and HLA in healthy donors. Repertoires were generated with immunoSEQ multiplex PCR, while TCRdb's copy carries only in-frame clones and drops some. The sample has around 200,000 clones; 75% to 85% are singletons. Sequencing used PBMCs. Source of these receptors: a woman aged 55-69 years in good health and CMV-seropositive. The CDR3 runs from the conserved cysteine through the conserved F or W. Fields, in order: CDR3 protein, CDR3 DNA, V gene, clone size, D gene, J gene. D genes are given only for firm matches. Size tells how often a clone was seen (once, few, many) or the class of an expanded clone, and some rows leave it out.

CASSFSTTNDKLFF	TGTGCCAGCAGCTTTTCTACCACTAATGACAAACTGTTTTTT	TRBV7-9	.	.	TRBJ1-4
CASSRRLAGAVTDTQYF	TGTGCCAGCAGTAGACGACTAGCGGGGGCCGTCACAGATACGCAGTATTTT	TRBV27	.	TRBD2	TRBJ2-3
CASSPGTSGSYEQYF	TGTGCCAGCAGTCCCGGGACTAGCGGGTCCTACGAGCAGTACTTC	TRBV28	.	TRBD2	TRBJ2-7
CASSVGTYEQYF	TGTGCCAGCAGCGTCGGGACCTACGAGCAGTACTTC	TRBV5-4	.	.	TRBJ2-7
CASSLMGGTEAFF	TGTGCCAGCAGTTTAATGGGGGGCACTGAAGCTTTCTTT	TRBV27	once	.	TRBJ1-1
CASSQDSGNTIYF	TGTGCTAGCAGCCAGGACTCTGGAAACACCATATATTTT	TRBV7-7	.	.	TRBJ1-3
CASSPQSGLAGAGANVLTF	TGTGCCAGCAGCCCCCAATCGGGACTAGCGGGAGCTGGGGCCAACGTCCTGACTTTC	TRBV7-2	.	TRBD2	TRBJ2-6
CASSRRNGEQYF	TGTGCCAGCAGTCGTCGCAACGGCGAGCAGTACTTC	TRBV11-3	.	.	TRBJ2-7
CASSLTGQGTEAFF	TGTGCCAGCAGCTTAACCGGACAGGGCACTGAAGCTTTCTTT	TRBV5-6	.	TRBD1	TRBJ1-1
CASSRTESSYNEQFF	TGTGCCAGCAGCCGAACAGAGAGCTCCTACAATGAGCAGTTCTTC	TRBV7-6	.	.	TRBJ2-1
CAWSAQGTGELFF	TGTGCCTGGAGTGCTCAGGGGACCGGGGAGCTGTTTTTT	TRBV30	.	.	TRBJ2-2
CASSYTSLGTDTQYF	TGTGCCAGCAGTTATACTAGCTTGGGCACAGATACGCAGTATTTT	TRBV6-5	.	.	TRBJ2-3
CASSSTPYMGHEQFF	TGTGCCAGCAGCTCAACTCCTTACATGGGCCATGAGCAGTTCTTC	TRBV7-2	.	.	TRBJ2-1